These T cell receptor beta chains were read from a single sample in a study of blood T cell repertoires in COVID-19. Only in-frame clones appear in the TCRdb table, and some are missing; sequencing was by immunoSEQ multiplex PCR. The sample yields some 270,000 clones, 85% to 90% seen once. Material: PBMCs or T cells enriched from blood (not recorded which). The receptors originated from a woman aged 25 to 39 with acute COVID-19. CDR3s include the opening cysteine and the closing phenylalanine or tryptophan. A D gene is named only where the DNA matches it firmly. Rows give clone size only sometimes, using once, few, many, or a class for an expanded clone.

J gene	CDR3 length	V gene	D gene	clone size	CDR3 DNA	CDR3 protein
TRBJ2-5	16	TRBV2	TRBD2	NA	TGTGCCAGCACTCTCGGGATTAGCGGGGCCCAAGAGACCCAGTACTTC	CASTLGISGAQETQYF
TRBJ2-7	12	TRBV6-1	NA	NA	TGTGCCAGCAGTGACAGGGGTGGCGAGCAGTACTTC	CASSDRGGEQYF
TRBJ2-3	11	TRBV10-2	NA	NA	TGCGCCAGCAGTGACTATGATACGCAGTATTTT	CASSDYDTQYF
TRBJ2-1	14	TRBV11-2	TRBD1	NA	TGTGCCAGCAGCCCCGGGACAGTCGTCAATGAGCAGTTCTTC	CASSPGTVVNEQFF
TRBJ1-6	16	TRBV24-1	TRBD1	many	TGTGCCACCAGTGATGGGGACAGGGTAGGGAATTCACCCCTCCACTTT	CATSDGDRVGNSPLHF
TRBJ2-7	14	TRBV6-2/TRBV6-3	NA	few	TGTGCCAGCAGTAACGCTGCGGAATCCTACGAGCAGTACTTC	CASSNAAESYEQYF
TRBJ2-7	13	TRBV27	NA	NA	TGTGCCAGCAGTATACAGGGTGGCTACGAGCAGTACTTC	CASSIQGGYEQYF
TRBJ1-5	16	TRBV27	NA	once	TGTGCCAGCAGTTCTGGACAGCACTATAGCAATCAGCCCCAGCATTTT	CASSSGQHYSNQPQHF
TRBJ2-2	17	TRBV28	TRBD1	NA	TGTGCCAGCAGTTTATATGTCCAGGGGGTAGAAACCGGGGAGCTGTTTTTT	CASSLYVQGVETGELFF
TRBJ2-1	15	TRBV9	NA	NA	TGTGCCAGCAGCGCTGAGGGAGGCTCCTACAATGAGCAGTTCTTC	CASSAEGGSYNEQFF
TRBJ2-2	16	TRBV29-1	NA	NA	TGCAGCGCCCGATTGGCGGGGTCGGACTACACCGGGGAGCTGTTTTTT	CSARLAGSDYTGELFF
TRBJ2-4	13	TRBV7-9	NA	NA	TGTGCCAGCAGCGTCTTATCCACGGACATTCAGTACTTC	CASSVLSTDIQYF
TRBJ2-7	15	TRBV6-2/TRBV6-3	TRBD1	few	TGTGCCAGCAGCATGGGACAGGGAGGCACCTACGAGCAGTACTTC	CASSMGQGGTYEQYF
TRBJ1-4	11	TRBV7-9	NA	NA	TGTGCCAGCCATCAATCTGAAAAACTGTTTTTT	CASHQSEKLFF
TRBJ2-2	17	TRBV27	TRBD2	NA	TGTGCCAGCAGATTATTAGCGGGACTAGGGAACACCGGGGAGCTGTTTTTT	CASRLLAGLGNTGELFF
TRBJ1-2	13	TRBV28	NA	NA	TGTGCCAGCAGTTTGCGGGACCACTATGGCTACACCTTC	CASSLRDHYGYTF
TRBJ2-1	15	TRBV28	TRBD2	NA	TGTGCCAGCAGTTTGGGCGGGAGTATCAATGGTGAGCAGTTCTTC	CASSLGGSINGEQFF
TRBJ2-2	17	TRBV5-4	TRBD1	once	TGTGCCAGCAGTTATTCCGGGACAGGAATTGGCACCGGGGAGCTGTTTTTT	CASSYSGTGIGTGELFF
TRBJ2-1	13	TRBV11-3	NA	NA	TGTGCCAGCTTAAGACTAGTGTACAATGAGCAGTTCTTC	CASLRLVYNEQFF
TRBJ2-1	15	TRBV2	TRBD2	NA	TGTGCCAGCAGTCCACTAGCGGGAGGTTACAATGAGCAGTTCTTC	CASSPLAGGYNEQFF
TRBJ1-1	16	TRBV19	TRBD1	NA	TGTGCCAGTAGTATAGACGGGGACAGACCGAACACTGAAGCTTTCTTT	CASSIDGDRPNTEAFF
TRBJ2-4	16	TRBV28	TRBD2	NA	TGTGCCAGCAGTTTGACTAGCGTAATAGCCAAAAACATTCAGTACTTC	CASSLTSVIAKNIQYF
TRBJ1-1	14	TRBV7-8	TRBD1	many	TGTGCCAGCAGCTTGGGACAGGGGGTTAATGAAGCTTTCTTT	CASSLGQGVNEAFF
TRBJ1-2	15	TRBV6-2/TRBV6-3	TRBD1	NA	TGTGCCAGCAGTACATGGACAGGGGCGAACTATGGCTACACCTTC	CASSTWTGANYGYTF
TRBJ2-3	15	TRBV7-6	NA	NA	TGTGCCAGCAGCTCATCCGTGACAGGCACAGATACGCAGTATTTT	CASSSSVTGTDTQYF
TRBJ2-7	15	TRBV5-1	NA	NA	TGCGCCAGCAGCTTGCCAATCGGACAAACCTACGAGCAGTACTTC	CASSLPIGQTYEQYF
TRBJ1-5	14	TRBV11-2	NA	NA	TGTGCCAGCAGCTTTGACAGTACAAATCAGCCCCAGCATTTT	CASSFDSTNQPQHF
TRBJ1-4	13	TRBV5-5	NA	once	TGTGCCAGCAGCTTGGGACCGGAGGGTAAACTGTTTTTT	CASSLGPEGKLFF
TRBJ1-1	14	TRBV10-3	NA	NA	TGTGCCATCAGCGCCCTAGGACAGAACACTGAAGCTTTCTTT	CAISALGQNTEAFF
TRBJ2-2	15	TRBV5-4	NA	few	TGTGCCACCTCATTAGAGCAGGGGTATACCGGGGAGCTGTTTTTT	CATSLEQGYTGELFF
TRBJ2-3	14	TRBV7-9	NA	NA	TGTGCCAGCAGCTCGGCTAGCGTACCCCGGTCGCAGTATTTT	CASSSASVPRSQYF
TRBJ2-7	15	TRBV27	TRBD1	NA	TGTGCCAGCACAAAAATAGGACAGGGACTCGGCGAGCAGTACTTC	CASTKIGQGLGEQYF
TRBJ1-6	21	TRBV15	NA	NA	TGTGCCACCAGCGTAAACCCCACAGGGTTGTACTCGTTCGGCGGTCATTCACCCCTCCACTTT	CATSVNPTGLYSFGGHSPLHF
TRBJ1-3	16	TRBV13	NA	NA	TGTGCCAGCAGCCGTGGACAGTCCGCCACTGGAAACACCATATATTTT	CASSRGQSATGNTIYF
TRBJ2-7	12	TRBV13	TRBD1	NA	TGTGCCAGCAGCCCAGGGGGTTACGAGCAGTACTTC	CASSPGGYEQYF
TRBJ1-4	14	TRBV29-1	NA	NA	TGCAGCGCTCAACTGACCCTCGAGGCTGAAAAACTGTTTTTT	CSAQLTLEAEKLFF
TRBJ2-2	14	TRBV2	NA	once	TGTGCCAGCAGACTGCTCGACAATTTCGGGGAGCTGTTTTTT	CASRLLDNFGELFF
TRBJ2-3	17	TRBV28	NA	NA	TGTGCCAGCAGTACCCTACAAGAGGCCGGAAGCACAGATACGCAGTATTTT	CASSTLQEAGSTDTQYF
TRBJ1-2	17	TRBV4-1	NA	NA	TGCGCCAGCAGCCAAGGGGGCCGGGCCGATAACTATGGAGGCTACACCTTC	CASSQGGRADNYGGYTF
TRBJ1-5	19	TRBV18	NA	NA	TGTGCCAGCTCACCATATCCCCCGCAGGCAGGTTATAGCAATCAGCCCCAGCATTTT	CASSPYPPQAGYSNQPQHF
TRBJ2-1	13	TRBV12-3/TRBV12-4	TRBD1	NA	TGTGCCAGCAGTCTCAGAGGGGGACAGAAGCAGTTCTTC	CASSLRGGQKQFF
TRBJ2-7	14	TRBV10-2	TRBD1	NA	TGCGCCAGCAGTTCCCGACAGGGGCACCACGAGCAGTACTTC	CASSSRQGHHEQYF
TRBJ2-7	15	TRBV6-5	TRBD1	NA	TGTGCCAGCAGTATAGACAGGGGATCGACTTGGGAGCAGTACTTC	CASSIDRGSTWEQYF
TRBJ1-1	16	TRBV4-3	TRBD1	NA	TGCGCCAGCAGCCAACTAGGACAGGGATCGAACACTGAAGCTTTCTTT	CASSQLGQGSNTEAFF
TRBJ2-1	18	TRBV7-3	TRBD2	NA	TGTGCCAGCAGCTTATCGGGACTAGCGGGAGGCGACTCCCAGGCGCAGTTCTTC	CASSLSGLAGGDSQAQFF
TRBJ2-3	15	TRBV14	NA	few	TGTGCCAGCAGCCAAGATTCTAGCGGCACAGATACGCAGTATTTT	CASSQDSSGTDTQYF
TRBJ2-3	14	TRBV5-1	NA	NA	TGCGCCAGCAGCTTAACCAGGGTTACAGATACGCAGTATTTT	CASSLTRVTDTQYF
TRBJ2-1	14	TRBV19	TRBD2	NA	TGTGCCAGTAGACTAGCGGAGTCCTACAATGAGCAGTTCTTC	CASRLAESYNEQFF
TRBJ2-2	19	TRBV7-9	TRBD2	NA	TGTGCCAGCAGCGCCCGTCCGGGACTAGCGGGCGTAAACACCGGGGAGCTGTTTTTT	CASSARPGLAGVNTGELFF
TRBJ2-1	15	TRBV18	TRBD2	NA	TGTGCCAGCTCACCACCGAGCGGGAGGGACAGTGAGCAGTTCTTC	CASSPPSGRDSEQFF
TRBJ2-2	14	TRBV19	NA	NA	TGTGCCAGTAGTCTAAGCTCAGGGACCGGGGAGCTGTTTTTT	CASSLSSGTGELFF
TRBJ2-7	14	TRBV19	NA	NA	TGTGCCAGTAGTATAGGGGGCAGAGCCTACGAGCAGTACTTC	CASSIGGRAYEQYF
TRBJ2-1	17	TRBV3-1/TRBV3-2	NA	NA	TGTGCCAGCAGCCAAGATCTTGGAGCGACAGTCTACAATGAGCAGTTCTTC	CASSQDLGATVYNEQFF
TRBJ1-5	14	TRBV30	NA	NA	TGTGCCTGGAGCGGGGGGGGGAACAATCAGCCCCAGCATTTT	CAWSGGGNNQPQHF